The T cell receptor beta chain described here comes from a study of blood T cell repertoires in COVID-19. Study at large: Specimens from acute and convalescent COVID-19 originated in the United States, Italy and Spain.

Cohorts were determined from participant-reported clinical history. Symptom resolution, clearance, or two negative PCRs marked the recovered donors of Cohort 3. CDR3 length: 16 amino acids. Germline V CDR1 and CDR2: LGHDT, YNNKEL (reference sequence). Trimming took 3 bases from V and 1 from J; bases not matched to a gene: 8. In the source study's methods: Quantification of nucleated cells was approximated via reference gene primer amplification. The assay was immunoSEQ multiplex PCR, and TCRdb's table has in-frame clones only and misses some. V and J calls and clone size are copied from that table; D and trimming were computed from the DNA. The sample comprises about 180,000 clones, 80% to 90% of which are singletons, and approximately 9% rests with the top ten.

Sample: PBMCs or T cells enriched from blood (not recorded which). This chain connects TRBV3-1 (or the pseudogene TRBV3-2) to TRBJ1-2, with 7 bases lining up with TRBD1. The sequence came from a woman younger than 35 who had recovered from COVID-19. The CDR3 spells CASSQVSQGYNYGYTF. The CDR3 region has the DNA TGTGCCAGCAGCCAGGTATCACAGGGGTATAACTATGGCTACACCTTC.